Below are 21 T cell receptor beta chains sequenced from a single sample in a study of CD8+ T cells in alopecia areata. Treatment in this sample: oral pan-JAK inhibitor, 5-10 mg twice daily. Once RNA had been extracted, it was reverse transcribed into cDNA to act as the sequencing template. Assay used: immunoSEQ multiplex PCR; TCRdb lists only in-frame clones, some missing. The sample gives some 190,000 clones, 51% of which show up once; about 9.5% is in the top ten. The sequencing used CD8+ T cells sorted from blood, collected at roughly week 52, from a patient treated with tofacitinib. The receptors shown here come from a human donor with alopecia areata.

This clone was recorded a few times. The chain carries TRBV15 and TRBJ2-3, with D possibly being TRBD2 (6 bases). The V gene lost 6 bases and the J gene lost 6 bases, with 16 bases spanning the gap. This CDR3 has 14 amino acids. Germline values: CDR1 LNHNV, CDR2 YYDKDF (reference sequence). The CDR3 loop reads CATSSGGEYDTQYF. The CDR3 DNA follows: TGTGCCACCAGTTCTGGCGGGGAGTACGATACGCAGTATTTT.

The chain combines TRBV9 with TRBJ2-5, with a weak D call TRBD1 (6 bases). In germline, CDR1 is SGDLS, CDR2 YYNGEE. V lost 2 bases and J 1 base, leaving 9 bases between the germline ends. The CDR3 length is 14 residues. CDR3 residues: CASSVTGPQETQYF. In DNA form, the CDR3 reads TGTGCCAGCAGCGTCACAGGGCCCCAAGAGACCCAGTACTTC.

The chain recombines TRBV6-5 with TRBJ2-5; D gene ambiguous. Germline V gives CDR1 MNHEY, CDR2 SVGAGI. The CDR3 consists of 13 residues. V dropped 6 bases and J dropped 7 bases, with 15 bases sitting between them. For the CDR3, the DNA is TGTGCCAGCAGCGACTTGGGTCCAGGGACCCAGTACTTC. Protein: CASSDLGPGTQYF.

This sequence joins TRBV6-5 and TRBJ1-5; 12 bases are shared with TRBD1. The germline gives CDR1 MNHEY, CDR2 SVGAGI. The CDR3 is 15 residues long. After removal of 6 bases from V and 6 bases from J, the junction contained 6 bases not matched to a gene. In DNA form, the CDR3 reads TGTGCCAGCAGGCCGGGACAGGGGGCGAGTCAGCCCCAGCATTTT. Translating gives CASRPGQGASQPQHF.

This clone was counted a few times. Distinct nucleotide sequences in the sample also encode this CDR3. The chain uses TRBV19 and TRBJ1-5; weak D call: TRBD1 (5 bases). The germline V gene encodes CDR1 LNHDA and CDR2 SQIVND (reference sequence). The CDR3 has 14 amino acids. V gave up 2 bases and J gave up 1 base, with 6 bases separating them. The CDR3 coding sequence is TGTGCCAGTAGTATACGGGACAGCAATCAGCCCCAGCATTTT. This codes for CASSIRDSNQPQHF.

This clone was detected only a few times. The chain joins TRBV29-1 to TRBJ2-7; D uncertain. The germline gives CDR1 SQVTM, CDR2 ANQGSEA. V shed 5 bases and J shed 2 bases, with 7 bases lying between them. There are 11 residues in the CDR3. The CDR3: CSVSYTYEQYF. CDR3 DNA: TGCAGCGTTTCCTATACCTACGAGCAGTACTTC.

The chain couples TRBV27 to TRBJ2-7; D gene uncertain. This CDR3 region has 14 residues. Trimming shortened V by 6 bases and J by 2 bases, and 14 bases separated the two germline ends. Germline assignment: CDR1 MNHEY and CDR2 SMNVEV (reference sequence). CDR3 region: CASSPLESTYEQYF. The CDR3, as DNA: TGTGCCAGCAGCCCCCTTGAGAGTACCTACGAGCAGTACTTC.

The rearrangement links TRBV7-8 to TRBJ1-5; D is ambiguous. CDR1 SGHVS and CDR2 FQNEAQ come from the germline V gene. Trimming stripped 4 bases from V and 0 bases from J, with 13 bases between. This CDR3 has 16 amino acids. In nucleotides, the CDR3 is TGTGCCAGCAGCTCACTCCGCGGGGATAGCAATCAGCCCCAGCATTTT. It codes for CASSSLRGDSNQPQHF.

CDR3 coding DNA: TGTGCCAGCACCTTGGACATAGCGGATGAGCAGTTCTTC. As protein: CASTLDIADEQFF. The J gene is TRBJ2-1, the V gene TRBV6-6; D perhaps matches TRBD2 (6 bases). Germline V gene sequence: CDR1 MNHNY, CDR2 SVGAGI (reference sequence). This CDR3 has 13 residues. The V end was cut by 7 bases, the J end by 8 bases, with 15 bases between.

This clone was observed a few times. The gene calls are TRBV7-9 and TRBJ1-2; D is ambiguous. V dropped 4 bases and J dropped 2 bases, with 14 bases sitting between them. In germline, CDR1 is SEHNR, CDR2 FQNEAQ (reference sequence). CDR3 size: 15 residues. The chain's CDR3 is CASSSSHGGNYGYTF. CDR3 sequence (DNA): TGTGCCAGCAGCTCAAGTCACGGCGGGAACTATGGCTACACCTTC.

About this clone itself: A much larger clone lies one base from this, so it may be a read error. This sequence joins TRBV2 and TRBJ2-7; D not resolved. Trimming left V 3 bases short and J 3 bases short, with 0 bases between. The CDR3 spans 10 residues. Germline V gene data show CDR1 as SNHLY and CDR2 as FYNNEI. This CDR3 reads CASSDYEQYF. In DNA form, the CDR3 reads TGTGCCAGCAGTGACTACGAGCAGTACTTC.

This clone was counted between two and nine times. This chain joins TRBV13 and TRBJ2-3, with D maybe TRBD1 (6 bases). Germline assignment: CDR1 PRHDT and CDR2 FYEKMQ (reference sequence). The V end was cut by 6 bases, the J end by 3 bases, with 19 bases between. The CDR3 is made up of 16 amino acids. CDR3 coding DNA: TGTGCCAGCAGTTCCCGTGTGGGGGCTCGGACAGATACGCAGTATTTT. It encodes CASSSRVGARTDTQYF. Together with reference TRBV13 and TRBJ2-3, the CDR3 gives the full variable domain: AAGVIQSPRHLIKEKRETATLKCYPIPRHDTVYWYQQGPGQDPQFLISFYEKMQSDKGSIPDRFSAQQFSDYHSELNMSSLELGDSALYFCASSSRVGARTDTQYFGPGTRLTVL.

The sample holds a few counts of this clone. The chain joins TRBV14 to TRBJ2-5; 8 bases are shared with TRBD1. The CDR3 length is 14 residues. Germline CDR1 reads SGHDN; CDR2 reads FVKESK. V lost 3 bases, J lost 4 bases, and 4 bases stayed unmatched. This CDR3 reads CASSHRQGRETQYF. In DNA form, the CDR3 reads TGTGCCAGCAGCCACCGACAGGGGCGAGAGACCCAGTACTTC.

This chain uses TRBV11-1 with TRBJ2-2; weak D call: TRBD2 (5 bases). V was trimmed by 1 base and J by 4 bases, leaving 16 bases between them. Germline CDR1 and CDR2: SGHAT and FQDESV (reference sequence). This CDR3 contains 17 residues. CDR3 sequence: CASSLVAHQEGTGELFF. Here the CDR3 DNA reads TGTGCCAGCAGCTTAGTAGCTCACCAAGAGGGCACCGGGGAGCTGTTTTTT.

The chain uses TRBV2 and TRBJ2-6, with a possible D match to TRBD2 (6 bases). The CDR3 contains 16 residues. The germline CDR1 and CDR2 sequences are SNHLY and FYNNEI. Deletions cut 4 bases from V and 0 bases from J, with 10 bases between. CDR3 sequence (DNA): TGTGCCAGCAGTGCGGGACTTCCCTCTGGGGCCAACGTCCTGACTTTC. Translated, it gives CASSAGLPSGANVLTF. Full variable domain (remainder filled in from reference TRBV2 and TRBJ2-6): EPEVTQTPSHQVTQMGQEVILRCVPISNHLYFYWYRQILGQKVEFLVSFYNNEISEKSEIFDDQFSVERPDGSNFTLKIRSTKLEDSAMYFCASSAGLPSGANVLTFGAGSRLTVL.

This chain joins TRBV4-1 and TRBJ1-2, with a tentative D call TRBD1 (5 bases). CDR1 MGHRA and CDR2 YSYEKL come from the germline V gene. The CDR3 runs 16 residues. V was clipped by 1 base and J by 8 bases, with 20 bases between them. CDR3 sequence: CASSQVSFRQAGGYTF. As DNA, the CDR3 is TGCGCCAGCAGCCAAGTTTCCTTTCGGCAGGCAGGGGGCTACACCTTC.

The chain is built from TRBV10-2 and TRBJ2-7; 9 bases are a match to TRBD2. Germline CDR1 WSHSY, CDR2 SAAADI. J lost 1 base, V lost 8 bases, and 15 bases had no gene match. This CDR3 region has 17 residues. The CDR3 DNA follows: TGCGCCAGCGGGAGGAGAGCGGGGGGCCACCCTTCCTACGAGCAGTACTTC. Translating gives CASGRRAGGHPSYEQYF.

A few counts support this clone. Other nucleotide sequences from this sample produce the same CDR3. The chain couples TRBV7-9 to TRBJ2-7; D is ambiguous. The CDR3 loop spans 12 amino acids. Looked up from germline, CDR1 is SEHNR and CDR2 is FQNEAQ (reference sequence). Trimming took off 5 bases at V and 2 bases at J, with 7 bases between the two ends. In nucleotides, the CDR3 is TGTGCCAGCAGCCTCCTTGCCTACGAGCAGTACTTC. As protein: CASSLLAYEQYF.

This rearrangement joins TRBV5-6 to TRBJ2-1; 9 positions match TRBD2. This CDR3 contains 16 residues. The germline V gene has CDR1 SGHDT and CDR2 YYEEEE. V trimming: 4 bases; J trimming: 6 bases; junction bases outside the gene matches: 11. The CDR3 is CASSPLGLALVNEQFF. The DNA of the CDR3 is TGTGCCAGCAGCCCGTTGGGACTAGCATTGGTCAATGAGCAGTTCTTC.

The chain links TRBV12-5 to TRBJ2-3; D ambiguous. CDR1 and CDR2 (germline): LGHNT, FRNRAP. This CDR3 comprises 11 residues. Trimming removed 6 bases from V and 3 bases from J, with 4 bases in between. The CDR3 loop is CASGGTDTQYF. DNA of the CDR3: TGTGCTAGTGGGGGGACAGATACGCAGTATTTT.

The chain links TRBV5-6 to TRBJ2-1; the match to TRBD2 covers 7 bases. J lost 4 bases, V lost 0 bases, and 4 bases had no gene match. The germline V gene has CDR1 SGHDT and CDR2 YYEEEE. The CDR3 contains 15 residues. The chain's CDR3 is CASSLELAYYNEQFF. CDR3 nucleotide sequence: TGTGCCAGCAGCTTGGAACTAGCGTATTACAATGAGCAGTTCTTC. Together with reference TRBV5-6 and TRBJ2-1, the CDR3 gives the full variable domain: DAGVTQSPTHLIKTRGQQVTLRCSPKSGHDTVSWYQQALGQGPQFIFQYYEEEERQRGNFPDRFSGHQFPNYSSELNVNALLLGDSALYLCASSLELAYYNEQFFGPGTRLTVL.